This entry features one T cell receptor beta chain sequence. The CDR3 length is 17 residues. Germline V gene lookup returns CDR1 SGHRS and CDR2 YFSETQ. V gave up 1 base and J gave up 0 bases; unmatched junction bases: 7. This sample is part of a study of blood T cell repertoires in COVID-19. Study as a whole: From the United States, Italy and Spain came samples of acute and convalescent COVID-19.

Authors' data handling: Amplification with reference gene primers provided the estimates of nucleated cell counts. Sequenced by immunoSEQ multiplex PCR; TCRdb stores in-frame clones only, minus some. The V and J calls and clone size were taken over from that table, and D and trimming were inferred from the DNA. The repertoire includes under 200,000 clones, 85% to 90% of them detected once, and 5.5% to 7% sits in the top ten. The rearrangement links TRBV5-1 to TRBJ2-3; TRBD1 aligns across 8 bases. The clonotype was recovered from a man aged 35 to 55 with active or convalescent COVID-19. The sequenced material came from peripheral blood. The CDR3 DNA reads TGCGCCAGCAGCTTGTTTCGACAGGGGATTAGCACAGATACGCAGTATTTT. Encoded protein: CASSLFRQGISTDTQYF. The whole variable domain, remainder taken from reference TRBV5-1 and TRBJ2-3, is KAGVTQTPRYLIKTRGQQVTLSCSPISGHRSVSWYQQTPGQGLQFLFEYFSETQRNKGNFPGRFSGRQFSNSRSEMNVSTLELGDSALYLCASSLFRQGISTDTQYFGPGTRLTVL.